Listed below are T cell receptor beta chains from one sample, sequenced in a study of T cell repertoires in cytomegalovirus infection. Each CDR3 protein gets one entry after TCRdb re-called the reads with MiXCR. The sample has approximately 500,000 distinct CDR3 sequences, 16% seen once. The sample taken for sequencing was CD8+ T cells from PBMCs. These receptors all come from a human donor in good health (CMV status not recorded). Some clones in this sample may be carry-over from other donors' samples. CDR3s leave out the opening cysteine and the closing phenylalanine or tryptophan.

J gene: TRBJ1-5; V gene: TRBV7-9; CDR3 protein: ASSLAPGGADQPQH
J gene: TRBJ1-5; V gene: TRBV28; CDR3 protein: ASSPPGQGLQPQH
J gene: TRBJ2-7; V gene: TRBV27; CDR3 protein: ASSLRGSDEQY
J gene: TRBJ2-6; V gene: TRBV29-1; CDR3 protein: SVERIGQGESGANVLT
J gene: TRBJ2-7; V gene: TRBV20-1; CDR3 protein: SATSGGYSYEQY
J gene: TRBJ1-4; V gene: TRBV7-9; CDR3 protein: ASSPPGRASEKLF
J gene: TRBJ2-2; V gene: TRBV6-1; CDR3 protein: ASSPLPVAGGTGELF
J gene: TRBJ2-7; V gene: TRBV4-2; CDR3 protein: ASSQDGQSN
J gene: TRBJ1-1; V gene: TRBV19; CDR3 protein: AIRGPEAF
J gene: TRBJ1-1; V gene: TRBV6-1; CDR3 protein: ASSEASQGWNTEAF
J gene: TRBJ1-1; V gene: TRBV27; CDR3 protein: ASSSSRVRSTEAF
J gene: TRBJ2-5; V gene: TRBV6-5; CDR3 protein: ASSHSTVPQETQY
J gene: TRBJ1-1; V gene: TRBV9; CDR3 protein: ASSVVMEIGTEAF
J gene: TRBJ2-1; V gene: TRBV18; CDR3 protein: ASSPRRALRGYNEQF
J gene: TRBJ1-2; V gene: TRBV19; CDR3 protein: ATKGEYYGYT
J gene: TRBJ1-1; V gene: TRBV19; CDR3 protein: ASSLDGLNTEAF
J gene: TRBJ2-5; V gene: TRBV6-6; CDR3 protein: ASSYRRDRPSHPQETQY
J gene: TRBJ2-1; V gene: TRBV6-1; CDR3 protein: ASTNSALIGNNEQF
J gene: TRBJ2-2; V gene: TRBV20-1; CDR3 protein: SAGGLAENTGELF
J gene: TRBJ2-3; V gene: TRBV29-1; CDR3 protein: SAVRGRTDTQY
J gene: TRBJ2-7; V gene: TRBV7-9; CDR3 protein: ASSLGLAGGEQY
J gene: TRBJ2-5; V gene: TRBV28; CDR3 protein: ASTPPGPGRETQY
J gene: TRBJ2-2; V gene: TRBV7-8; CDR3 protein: ASSLAPPRGELF
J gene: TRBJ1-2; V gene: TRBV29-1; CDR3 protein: SAEESGLNYGYT
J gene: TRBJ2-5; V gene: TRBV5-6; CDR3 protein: ASSLALAGYLQETQY
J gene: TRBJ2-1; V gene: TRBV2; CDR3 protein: ASSLAGVSNEQF
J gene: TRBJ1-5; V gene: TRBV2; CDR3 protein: ASSALRTVNQPQH
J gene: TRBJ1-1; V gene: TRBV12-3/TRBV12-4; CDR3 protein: ASSLESGMNTEAF
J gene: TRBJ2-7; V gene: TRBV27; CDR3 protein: ASSWAAGNYEQY
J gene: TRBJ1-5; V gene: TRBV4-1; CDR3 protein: ASSQTAPNQPQH
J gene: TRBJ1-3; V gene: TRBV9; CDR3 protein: ASSPTGEANTIY
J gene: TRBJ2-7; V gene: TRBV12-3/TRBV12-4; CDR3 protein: ASSFRTGPYEQY
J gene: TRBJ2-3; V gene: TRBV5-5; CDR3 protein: ASSLDRVVTDTQY
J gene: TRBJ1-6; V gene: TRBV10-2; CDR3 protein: ASRSTGNTPLH
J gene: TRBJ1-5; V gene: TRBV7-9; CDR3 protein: ASSLPGLYQPQH
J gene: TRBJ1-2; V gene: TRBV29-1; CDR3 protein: SVEDQGKGYT
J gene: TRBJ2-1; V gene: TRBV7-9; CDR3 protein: ASSSILGQGAGEQF
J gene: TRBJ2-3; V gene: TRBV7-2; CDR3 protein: ASSRRAGGLTDTQY
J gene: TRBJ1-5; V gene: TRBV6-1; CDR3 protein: ASSEAEQGNQPQH
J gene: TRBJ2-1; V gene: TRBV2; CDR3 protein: ASSAPWVSSYNEQF
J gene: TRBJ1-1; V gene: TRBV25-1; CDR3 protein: ASSEYPTGYHTEAF
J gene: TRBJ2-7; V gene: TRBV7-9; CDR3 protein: ASSSGTGPGEQY
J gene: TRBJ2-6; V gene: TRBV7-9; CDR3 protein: ASSLEFYRVESGANVLT
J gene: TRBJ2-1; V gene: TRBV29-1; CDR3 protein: SAPIYNEQF
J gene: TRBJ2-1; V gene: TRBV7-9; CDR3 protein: ASSLSGGEQF
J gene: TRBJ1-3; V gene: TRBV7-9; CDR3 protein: ASSPPDSPAEGNTIY
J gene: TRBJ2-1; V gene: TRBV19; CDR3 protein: ASSIGYGDEQF
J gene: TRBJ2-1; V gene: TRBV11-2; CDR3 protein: ASSFLAGARNEQF
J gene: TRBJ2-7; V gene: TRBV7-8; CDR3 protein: ASSSGLAGGLVYEQY
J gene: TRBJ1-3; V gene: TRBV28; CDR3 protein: ASSLGDRLPGDTIY
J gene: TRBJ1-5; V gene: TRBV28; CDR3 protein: ASSRGAGGQPQH
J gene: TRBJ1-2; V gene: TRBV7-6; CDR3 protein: ASSYNRQGGGYT